Following are 32 T cell receptor beta chains from one sample sequenced in a study of blood T cell repertoires in COVID-19. Sequencing used immunoSEQ multiplex PCR; TCRdb keeps in-frame clones, though not all of them. The sample lists over 300,000 clones, roughly 90% occurring once. Material: peripheral blood. These receptors were collected from a man younger than 30 who had recovered from COVID-19.

The V and J genes are TRBV3-1 (or the pseudogene TRBV3-2) and TRBJ1-2; TRBD1 is a possible D gene (5 bases). This CDR3 is built from 15 residues. Trimming took 4 bases from V and 4 from J, leaving 16 bases between them. Germline CDR1 LGHDT, CDR2 YNNKEL (reference sequence). The CDR3 here is CASSPFQGMAYGYTF. DNA for the CDR3: TGTGCCAGCAGCCCCTTCCAGGGAATGGCCTATGGCTACACCTTC.

The count of this clone is one. The CDR3 nucleotides read TGTGCCAGTAGTGCGACAGGGGACTCCTACGAGCAGTACTTC. It encodes CASSATGDSYEQYF. This sequence joins TRBV19 and TRBJ2-7; 8 nucleotides agree with TRBD1. The CDR3 loop spans 14 amino acids. Trimming at V came to 5 bases and at J to 0 bases, leaving 3 bases not matched to a gene. Germline V gene sequence: CDR1 LNHDA, CDR2 SQIVND (reference sequence).

The J gene is TRBJ1-2, the V gene TRBV19, with 8 positions matching TRBD1. Germline trimming cut 5 bases from V and 7 bases from J; bases unmatched to any gene: 9. The CDR3 length is 14 residues. Germline CDR1 and CDR2: LNHDA and SQIVND (reference sequence). CDR3 DNA: TGTGCCAGTAGTCCAAAAGGACAGGGCACTGGCTACACCTTC. Encoded protein: CASSPKGQGTGYTF.

The chain carries TRBV29-1 and TRBJ2-7, with 8 positions matching TRBD1. Germline lookup yields CDR1 SQVTM and CDR2 ANQGSEA. V lost 6 bases to trimming and J lost 1 base; unmatched junction nucleotides: 11. The CDR3 has 15 residues. CDR3 in DNA: TGCAGCGTCCTCGGGACAGGAACCTCTTCCTACGAGCAGTACTTC. This translates into CSVLGTGTSSYEQYF.

J is TRBJ2-1 and V is TRBV12-3 or TRBV12-4, with a weak D call TRBD1 (5 bases). The V and J ends lost 6 bases and 6 bases respectively, with 6 bases between them. The CDR3 runs 11 residues. CDR3 loop: CASRQGNEQFF. For the CDR3, the DNA is TGTGCCAGCAGGCAGGGCAATGAGCAGTTCTTC.

The V call is TRBV27, the J call TRBJ2-7; 10 nucleotides line up with TRBD2. Germline V gene data show CDR1 as MNHEY and CDR2 as SMNVEV (reference sequence). The CDR3 totals 14 residues. The V and J ends lost 10 bases and 0 bases, in that order; junction bases with no gene match: 6. In DNA, the CDR3 is TGTGCCAACCCTGGGACTAGCGACTCCTACGAGCAGTACTTC. It is translated as CANPGTSDSYEQYF.

The chain combines TRBV27 with TRBJ2-7; no clear D gene. V was cut by 4 bases and J by 2 bases, with 12 bases left in between. Looked up from germline, CDR1 is MNHEY and CDR2 is SMNVEV (reference sequence). CDR3 size: 14 residues. The CDR3 bases are TGTGCCAGCAGTTGGGCCGCGAAGGCCTACGAGCAGTACTTC. Protein product: CASSWAAKAYEQYF.

The CDR3, as DNA: TGTGCTAGTGCAACTGGGCACATCTCTGGAAACACCATATATTTT. Residues: CASATGHISGNTIYF. The chain recombines TRBV12-5 with TRBJ1-3; no reliable D call. V lost 7 bases and J 0 bases, leaving 13 bases between the germline ends. Germline values: CDR1 LGHNT, CDR2 FRNRAP. The CDR3 covers 15 residues.

This rearrangement joins TRBV27 to TRBJ2-1; 10 bases line up with TRBD1. The CDR3 runs 14 residues. Germline V CDR1 and CDR2: MNHEY, SMNVEV (reference sequence). The V gene end was trimmed by 8 bases and the J gene end by 7 bases; junction bases not matched to a gene: 8. The CDR3 coding sequence is TGTGCCAGCGGACGGGACAGGGGCGGGAATGAGCAGTTCTTC. It translates to CASGRDRGGNEQFF.

V and J are TRBV5-4 and TRBJ2-7; no reliable D call. The V end was cut by 0 bases, the J end by 7 bases, with 8 bases between. The CDR3 totals 12 residues. Germline values: CDR1 SGHNT, CDR2 YYREEE (reference sequence). CDR3 residues: CASSLASREQYF. CDR3 DNA: TGTGCCAGCAGCTTGGCGTCCAGGGAGCAGTACTTC.

The V call is TRBV10-3, the J call TRBJ1-2; D might be TRBD1 (6 bases). CDR1 ENHRY and CDR2 SYGVKD come from the germline V gene. Trimming removed 7 bases at V and 4 bases at J, with 16 bases between. CDR3 size: 14 residues. Here the CDR3 DNA reads TGTGCCATCATCCAAGACAGGCGCGGCTATGGCTACACCTTC. Amino acid sequence: CAIIQDRRGYGYTF.

The V gene is TRBV21-1, the J gene TRBJ1-1; the table's D call of TRBD1 was not tested on the DNA. TRBV21-1 is listed as a pseudogene. The CDR3 is 16 amino acids. In nucleotides, the CDR3 is TGTGCCAGCAGTCCCAAAGGGACAGGGATGAACACTGAAGCTTTCTTT. This translates into CASSPKGTGMNTEAFF.

The chain employs TRBV7-9 and TRBJ1-1; D not certain. The V gene's germline CDR1 is SEHNR and CDR2 FQNEAQ (reference sequence). This CDR3 region has 14 residues. The germline V and J ends were trimmed by 7 bases and 1 base, with 13 bases remaining between them. The CDR3 sequence is CASTLGQSNTEAFF. CDR3 nucleotides: TGTGCCAGCACCCTGGGCCAGTCGAACACTGAAGCTTTCTTT.

V gene TRBV3-1 (or the pseudogene TRBV3-2) combines with J gene TRBJ2-7, with TRBD1 matching over 7 bases. Germline lookup yields CDR1 LGHDT and CDR2 YNNKEL (reference sequence). V lost 0 bases to trimming and J lost 2 bases; unmatched junction nucleotides: 4. The CDR3 is 15 amino acids. The CDR3 DNA follows: TGTGCCAGCAGCCAAGAAGGGCAGGGGGCCTACGAGCAGTACTTC. It codes for CASSQEGQGAYEQYF.

The chain combines TRBV10-3 with TRBJ2-2; TRBD2 agrees at 12 bases. The CDR3 runs to 17 residues. The trim removed 4 bases at V and 1 base at J, leaving 4 bases unmatched. The germline CDR1 and CDR2 sequences are ENHRY and SYGVKD. CDR3 sequence reads: CAISGTSGNMNTGELFF. CDR3 coding DNA: TGTGCCATCAGTGGGACTAGCGGGAACATGAACACCGGGGAGCTGTTTTTT.

The genes are TRBV7-8 and TRBJ1-1; D remains unclear. Germline V CDR1 and CDR2: SGHVS, FQNEAQ. The germline V and J ends were trimmed by 5 bases and 1 base, with 41 bases remaining between them. This CDR3 spans 24 amino acids. In DNA form, the CDR3 reads TGTGCCAGCAGCCCGAGTCCCCACATACTTCCAGATCAGCGGGCTCTTCATGGGAACACTGAAGCTTTCTTT. Its protein is CASSPSPHILPDQRALHGNTEAFF.

V and J are TRBV3-1 (or the pseudogene TRBV3-2) and TRBJ2-1; the match to TRBD2 covers 8 bases. The V segment lost 6 bases and the J segment 3 bases; nucleotides outside the gene matches: 4. The germline CDR1 and CDR2 sequences are LGHDT and YNNKEL (reference sequence). The CDR3 length is 14 residues. The CDR3 coding sequence is TGTGCCAGCAGTCCTAGCGGGCGCTACAATGAGCAGTTCTTC. This encodes CASSPSGRYNEQFF.

The chain couples TRBV15 to TRBJ2-7, with a weak D call TRBD1 (6 bases). Germline V gene data show CDR1 as LNHNV and CDR2 as YYDKDF (reference sequence). V was clipped by 5 bases and J by 2 bases, with 10 bases between them. CDR3 length: 13 amino acids. The CDR3, as DNA: TGTGCCACCAGCGCCGACAGGCCCTACGAGCAGTACTTC. Protein: CATSADRPYEQYF.

This clone was seen a single time. The chain is built from TRBV4-1 and TRBJ1-1, with D hard to call. Trimming pared 1 base from V and 9 bases from J, leaving 18 bases between. The CDR3 consists of 15 residues. The germline gives CDR1 MGHRA, CDR2 YSYEKL. The CDR3 DNA reads as TGCGCCAGCAGCCAAGGGGTTGGACTGTATGTTAAAGCTTTCTTT. Residues: CASSQGVGLYVKAFF.

This chain uses TRBV5-1 with TRBJ2-7, with 10 bases identical to TRBD2. From germline, CDR1 is SGHRS and CDR2 YFSETQ. This CDR3 has 15 residues. V trimming: 4 bases; J trimming: 0 bases; junction bases outside the gene matches: 4. Written as DNA, the CDR3 is TGCGCCAGCAGCACGGGACTAGCGCGCTCCTACGAGCAGTACTTC. It specifies CASSTGLARSYEQYF.

DNA of the CDR3: TGTGCCAGCAGTCGAAGTAGTCTCTCCTACGAGCAGTACTTC. Protein sequence: CASSRSSLSYEQYF. This chain joins TRBV6-5 and TRBJ2-7; D not certain. The CDR3 totals 14 residues. Trimming pared 5 bases from V and 0 bases from J, leaving 11 bases between. Germline V gene data show CDR1 as MNHEY and CDR2 as SVGAGI.

V is TRBV4-3 and J is TRBJ1-1; 7 bases map to TRBD1. CDR1 LGHNA and CDR2 YSLEER come from the germline V gene. CDR3 length: 14 amino acids. J lost 4 bases, V lost 5 bases, and 7 bases had no gene match. The DNA of the CDR3 is TGCGCCAGCAGCTTAGACAGGGAGAGCACTGAAGCTTTCTTT. Protein: CASSLDRESTEAFF.

This chain links TRBV6-5 with TRBJ2-3, with 7 bases that match TRBD2. Per germline, CDR1 MNHEY and CDR2 SVGAGI. The CDR3 has 13 residues. With V trimmed by 5 bases and J by 2 bases, 1 base remained unmatched. The CDR3 loop reads CASSRDYTDTQYF. The CDR3 region has the DNA TGTGCCAGCAGTAGGGACTACACAGATACGCAGTATTTT.

The chain recombines TRBV11-2 with TRBJ2-7; 9 nucleotides align to TRBD2. The CDR3 extends over 14 amino acids. The germline V gene encodes CDR1 SGHAT and CDR2 FQNNGV. The ends lost 5 bases at V and 2 bases at J; junction bases unmatched: 4. The chain's CDR3 is CASSLAGGPYEQYF. DNA of the CDR3: TGTGCCAGCAGCCTGGCGGGAGGGCCCTACGAGCAGTACTTC.

The table lists this clone with a count of one. The rearrangement uses TRBV2 and TRBJ1-3, with 7 bases lining up with TRBD1. This CDR3 comprises 15 residues. V trimming: 5 bases; J trimming: 0 bases; junction bases outside the gene matches: 4. Looked up from germline, CDR1 is SNHLY and CDR2 is FYNNEI. The CDR3 here is CASSPGQVSGNTIYF. Written as DNA, the CDR3 is TGTGCCAGCAGTCCCGGACAGGTCTCTGGAAACACCATATATTTT.

This clone appeared a single time. The J gene is TRBJ2-1, the V gene TRBV21-1; the D call TRBD2 from the table was never checked on the DNA. TRBV21-1 is termed a pseudogene. The CDR3 covers 17 residues. Here the CDR3 reads CASSKGPTGKGYNEQFF. The CDR3 DNA reads TGTGCCAGCAGCAAAGGACCTACGGGGAAGGGTTACAATGAGCAGTTCTTC.

The chain recombines TRBV12-5 with TRBJ1-1, with D unresolved. Trimming removed 3 bases from V and 3 bases from J, with 8 bases in between. Germline V CDR1 and CDR2: LGHNT, FRNRAP. The CDR3 covers 13 residues. CDR3 amino acids: CASGLREDTEAFF. In DNA form, the CDR3 reads TGTGCTAGTGGTTTACGGGAGGACACTGAAGCTTTCTTT. Filled out from reference TRBV12-5 and TRBJ1-1, the complete variable domain reads DARVTQTPRHKVTEMGQEVTMRCQPILGHNTVFWYRQTMMQGLELLAYFRNRAPLDDSGMPKDRFSAEMPDATLATLKIQPSEPRDSAVYFCASGLREDTEAFFGQGTRLTVV.

This sequence joins TRBV6-5 and TRBJ1-5; D might be TRBD1 (6 bases). V dropped 3 bases and J dropped 3 bases, with 12 bases sitting between them. The germline gives CDR1 MNHEY, CDR2 SVGAGI. This CDR3 contains 15 residues. The CDR3, as DNA: TGTGCCAGCAGTTATCGGGCAGGGGCCAATCAGCCCCAGCATTTT. Residues: CASSYRAGANQPQHF.

CDR3 bases: TGTGCCAGCAGTGGAACGACAGGGGGACCGAACACCGGGGAGCTGTTTTTT. Amino acid sequence: CASSGTTGGPNTGELFF. V is TRBV27 and J is TRBJ2-2; 9 nucleotides line up with TRBD1. The germline V gene encodes CDR1 MNHEY and CDR2 SMNVEV (reference sequence). The CDR3 extends over 17 amino acids. The trim removed 5 bases at V and 0 bases at J, leaving 7 bases unmatched.

The chain couples TRBV5-1 to TRBJ1-6; D is uncertain. Germline V gene lookup returns CDR1 SGHRS and CDR2 YFSETQ. V lost 4 bases and J 7 bases, leaving 12 bases between the germline ends. The CDR3 is made up of 14 amino acids. The CDR3, as DNA: TGCGCCAGCAGCCCCCCCGAGGGCAATTCACCCCTCCACTTT. Translated, it gives CASSPPEGNSPLHF.

This sequence joins TRBV10-3 and TRBJ1-3; possibly TRBD1 for D (6 bases). The CDR3 covers 12 residues. V lost 8 bases to trimming and J lost 4 bases, with 9 bases between them. Germline CDR1 is ENHRY and CDR2 is SYGVKD. The CDR3 sequence: CAIWGLGNTIYF. In DNA, the CDR3 is TGTGCCATCTGGGGGCTCGGAAACACCATATATTTT.

This chain links TRBV2 with TRBJ2-5; D ambiguous. In germline, CDR1 is SNHLY, CDR2 FYNNEI. V was clipped by 3 bases and J by 1 base, with 9 bases between them. The CDR3 has 14 residues. The chain's CDR3 is CASSDWPSQETQYF. The CDR3 nucleotides are TGTGCCAGCAGTGACTGGCCCAGCCAAGAGACCCAGTACTTC. The full variable domain, completed using reference TRBV2 and TRBJ2-5, is EPEVTQTPSHQVTQMGQEVILRCVPISNHLYFYWYRQILGQKVEFLVSFYNNEISEKSEIFDDQFSVERPDGSNFTLKIRSTKLEDSAMYFCASSDWPSQETQYFGPGTRLLVL.